These 5 T cell receptor beta chains originate from one sample sequenced in a study of cytomegalovirus exposure and HLA in healthy donors. With 60 Vbeta and 13 Jbeta primers, the PCR was carried out. Clones were sequenced by immunoSEQ multiplex PCR, and TCRdb holds only the in-frame ones, with some missing. The table has over 100,000 clones, approximately 70% seen once. What was sequenced was PBMCs. These TCRs come from a man under 40 in good health and CMV-seropositive.

In its sample, this clone was seen once. This chain joins TRBV30 and TRBJ2-1, with 8 bases identical to TRBD2. The CDR3 covers 14 residues. The germline V gene has CDR1 GTSNPN and CDR2 SVGIG (reference sequence). V lost 2 bases to trimming and J lost 8 bases; unmatched junction nucleotides: 8. CDR3 amino acids: CAWSTGGRLDEQFF. The CDR3 DNA reads TGTGCCTGGAGTACGGGGGGGCGTCTCGATGAGCAGTTCTTC. Together with reference TRBV30 and TRBJ2-1, the CDR3 gives the full variable domain: SQTIHQWPATLVQPVGSPLSLECTVEGTSNPNLYWYRQAAGRGLQLLFYSVGIGQISSEVPQNLSASRPQDRQFILSSKKLLLSDSGFYLCAWSTGGRLDEQFFGPGTRLTVL.

V is TRBV23-1 and J is TRBJ2-2, with D possibly TRBD1 on 5 matching bases. TRBV23-1 is annotated as an ORF whose role is uncertain. Trimming removed 2 bases at V and 3 bases at J, with 19 bases between. The CDR3 spans 18 residues. The CDR3 region has the DNA TGCGCCAGCAGTCAACCCTTAAGGGGCCGCCTGGACACCGGGGAGCTGTTTTTT. This codes for CASSQPLRGRLDTGELFF.

This sequence joins TRBV6-1 and TRBJ1-1; TRBD1 matches at 9 bases. The V gene end was trimmed by 5 bases and the J gene end by 6 bases; junction bases not matched to a gene: 10. Germline V gene sequence: CDR1 MNHNS, CDR2 SASEGT. The length of the CDR3 is 15 residues. The CDR3 nucleotides read TGTGCCAGCAGTTGGTCCGGGACAGGGAGGCCTGAAGCTTTCTTT. Translation: CASSWSGTGRPEAFF.

The chain recombines TRBV5-4 with TRBJ1-4; TRBD1 matches 8 bases. The germline V gene has CDR1 SGHNT and CDR2 YYREEE (reference sequence). The CDR3 covers 16 residues. Trimming cost V 4 bases and J 4 bases; bases outside gene matches: 9. The CDR3 DNA reads as TGTGCCAGCAGCCCTGGGCCAGGGGGCATTAATGAAAAACTGTTTTTT. Amino acid sequence: CASSPGPGGINEKLFF. The entire variable domain, with the rest obtained from reference TRBV5-4 and TRBJ1-4, is as follows: ETGVTQSPTHLIKTRGQQVTLRCSSQSGHNTVSWYQQALGQGPQFIFQYYREEENGRGNFPPRFSGLQFPNYSSELNVNALELDDSALYLCASSPGPGGINEKLFFGSGTQLSVL.

Here the CDR3 DNA reads TGTGCCATCAGTGAGTCGTCCGCTAATGAAAAACTGTTTTTT. Amino acid sequence: CAISESSANEKLFF. The V gene is TRBV10-3, the J gene TRBJ1-4; D gene unclear. The CDR3 is 14 residues long. Germline V CDR1 and CDR2: ENHRY, SYGVKD. The V end was cut by 0 bases, the J end by 3 bases, with 5 bases between.